The 12 T cell receptor beta chains below were found in one sample sequenced in a study of CD8+ T cells in alopecia areata. The treatment was: oral pan-JAK inhibitor, 5-10 mg twice daily. Extraction and reverse transcription of RNA yielded cDNA as the sequencing template. Clones were sequenced by immunoSEQ multiplex PCR, and TCRdb holds only the in-frame ones, with some missing. The sample has 150,000 to 200,000 clones, around 71% seen once. Here the sequenced sample was CD4+ T cells sorted from blood, taken at week 4, from a patient treated with tofacitinib. Source of these receptors: a human donor with alopecia areata.

The chain employs TRBV5-4 and TRBJ1-2; 9 nucleotides agree with TRBD1. With 4 bases clipped from V and 8 bases from J, the junction kept 12 bases outside the gene matches. The germline CDR1 and CDR2 sequences are SGHNT and YYREEE (reference sequence). The CDR3 totals 15 residues. CDR3 residues: CASSRTGQGRGGYTF. DNA for the CDR3: TGTGCCAGCAGCCGAACGGGACAGGGACGCGGCGGCTACACCTTC.

The rearrangement uses TRBV2 and TRBJ2-1; 7 nucleotides line up with TRBD2. Looked up from germline, CDR1 is SNHLY and CDR2 is FYNNEI. V was clipped by 4 bases and J by 5 bases; unmatched bases: 5. The CDR3 runs to 14 residues. DNA for the CDR3: TGTGCCAGCAGTGTCGAGGGGAGGGACAATGAGCAGTTCTTC. The encoded protein is CASSVEGRDNEQFF.

There are a few counts of this clone. This chain connects TRBV29-1 to TRBJ2-7; D call uncertain. The length of the CDR3 is 11 residues. Deletions cut 2 bases from V and 6 bases from J, with 8 bases between. Germline V CDR1 and CDR2: SQVTM, ANQGSEA. The CDR3 nucleotides are TGCAGCGTTGAAACGAGTTCCGAGCAGTACTTC. The encoded protein is CSVETSSEQYF.

The rearrangement links TRBV7-2 to TRBJ1-5, with 9 bases identical to TRBD1. This CDR3 spans 14 amino acids. The germline V gene encodes CDR1 SGHTA and CDR2 FQGNSA. The trim removed 5 bases at V and 5 bases at J, leaving 4 bases unmatched. The CDR3 sequence is CASSPRQGDQPQHF. The CDR3, as DNA: TGTGCCAGCAGCCCACGACAGGGGGATCAGCCCCAGCATTTT.

This clone was found once. The chain recombines TRBV7-6 with TRBJ2-7; weak D call: TRBD1 (6 bases). The germline V gene has CDR1 SGHVS and CDR2 FNYEAQ. Between the trimmed V and J ends, which lost 5 bases and 5 bases, there was a span of 10 bases. The CDR3 contains 12 residues. For the CDR3, the DNA is TGTGCCAGCAGCCCTACAGGGCACGAGCAGTACTTC. Its translation: CASSPTGHEQYF.

The chain combines TRBV18 with TRBJ1-1; D not certain. The V end was cut by 0 bases, the J end by 1 base, with 9 bases between. Germline V lookup: CDR1 KGHSH, CDR2 LQKENI. This CDR3 comprises 15 residues. The CDR3 DNA follows: TGTGCCAGCTCACCACCGAAGGGATCGAACACTGAAGCTTTCTTT. Residues: CASSPPKGSNTEAFF.

This clone has only one observation. V is TRBV30 and J is TRBJ2-1; no clear D gene. The V gene's germline CDR1 is GTSNPN and CDR2 SVGIG (reference sequence). The V and J ends lost 4 bases and 3 bases respectively, with 4 bases between them. The CDR3 is made up of 11 amino acids. CDR3 DNA sequence: TGTGCCTGGACTAACTACAATGAGCAGTTCTTC. Its protein product is CAWTNYNEQFF.

The chain links TRBV29-1 to TRBJ2-1; D is possibly TRBD1 (6 bases). The CDR3 covers 12 residues. Deletions cut 4 bases from V and 6 bases from J, with 10 bases between. Germline assignment: CDR1 SQVTM and CDR2 ANQGSEA. This CDR3 reads CSVGPGANEQFF. The CDR3 DNA is TGCAGCGTTGGGCCAGGGGCCAATGAGCAGTTCTTC.

The chain joins TRBV30 to TRBJ1-5; no clear D gene. The CDR3 has 15 amino acids. V lost 3 bases, J lost 0 bases, and 12 bases lay in between. CDR1 is GTSNPN, CDR2 SVGIG, per germline (reference sequence). The CDR3 loop reads CAWRDPRGSNQPQHF. The CDR3 DNA sequence: TGTGCCTGGAGAGACCCACGGGGTAGCAATCAGCCCCAGCATTTT.

This chain joins TRBV28 and TRBJ2-6, with TRBD1 matching over 7 bases. V gave up 3 bases and J gave up 2 bases; unmatched junction bases: 1. In germline, CDR1 is MDHEN, CDR2 SYDVKM. The CDR3 extends over 15 amino acids. CDR3 sequence reads: CASSLTGTGANVLTF. As DNA, the CDR3 is TGTGCCAGCAGTTTGACAGGGACTGGGGCCAACGTCCTGACTTTC. The full variable domain, in which reference TRBV28 and TRBJ2-6 provide the parts outside the CDR3, is DVKVTQSSRYLVKRTGEKVFLECVQDMDHENMFWYRQDPGLGLRLIYFSYDVKMKEKGDIPEGYSVSREKKERFSLILESASTNQTSMYLCASSLTGTGANVLTFGAGSRLTVL.

The chain couples TRBV27 to TRBJ2-7; D is possibly TRBD1 or TRBD2 (5 bases each). The CDR3 has 14 residues. Trimming took off 6 bases at V and 0 bases at J, with 12 bases between the two ends. Germline assignment: CDR1 MNHEY and CDR2 SMNVEV (reference sequence). The CDR3 spells CASRGDLSSYEQYF. The CDR3 nucleotides read TGTGCCAGCAGGGGGGACCTTAGCTCCTACGAGCAGTACTTC.

The chain combines TRBV29-1 with TRBJ1-2, with 7 positions matching TRBD1. Germline V gene sequence: CDR1 SQVTM, CDR2 ANQGSEA. The CDR3 runs 13 residues. V shed 4 bases, J shed 4 bases, and the junction held 6 bases outside the gene matches. CDR3 DNA sequence: TGCAGCGTTGTGGGACAGACTCTCTATGGCTACACCTTC. Residues: CSVVGQTLYGYTF.